This T cell receptor beta chain was sequenced during a study of radiotherapy plus CTLA-4 blockade in lung cancer. On the study more broadly: For about 18% of patients, objective responses occurred, and approximately 31% had disease control. Whole-study results and caveats: The authors reported that early blood T cell clone dynamics, with interferon-beta, best predicted response. After treatment with radiotherapy plus ipilimumab, TCR clones that came from the tumor expanded in blood.

Worth noting for this clone: No antigen is known for it.

V was shortened by 11 bases and J by 8 bases, with 12 bases between the two germline ends. The CDR3 totals 10 residues. The germline V gene encodes CDR1 MDHEN and CDR2 SYDVKM. Method: immunoSEQ multiplex PCR; TCRdb's copy keeps in-frame clones and lacks some. The sample shows about 87,000 clones, more than 85% of them seen only once. Participants had chemo-refractory metastatic non-small-cell lung cancer and were treated with focal radiation plus ipilimumab CTLA-4 blockade. The source is a human donor with non-small cell lung cancer that progressed on radiotherapy plus ipilimumab. The chain has TRBV28 and TRBJ1-1; D gene ambiguous. The input for sequencing was peripheral blood, taken from a patient treated with radiotherapy plus ipilimumab. DNA for the CDR3: TGTGCCGCAGCGGAGAGGGAAGCTTTCTTT. This gives the protein CAAAEREAFF.